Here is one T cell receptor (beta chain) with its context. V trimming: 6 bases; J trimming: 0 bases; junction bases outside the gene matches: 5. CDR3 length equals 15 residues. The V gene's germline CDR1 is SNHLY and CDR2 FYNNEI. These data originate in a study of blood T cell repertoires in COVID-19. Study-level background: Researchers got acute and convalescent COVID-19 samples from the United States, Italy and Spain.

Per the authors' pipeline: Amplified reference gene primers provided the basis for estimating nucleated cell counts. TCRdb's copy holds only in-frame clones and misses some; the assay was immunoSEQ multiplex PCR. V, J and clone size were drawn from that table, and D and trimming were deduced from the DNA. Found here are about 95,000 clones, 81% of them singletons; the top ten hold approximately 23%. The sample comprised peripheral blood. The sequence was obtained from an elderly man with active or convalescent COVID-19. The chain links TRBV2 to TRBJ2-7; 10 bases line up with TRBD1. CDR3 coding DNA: TGTGCCAGCAGAGACGGGACAGGGGTCTCCTACGAGCAGTACTTC. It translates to CASRDGTGVSYEQYF.